A single sample is the source of the 9 T cell receptor beta chains below, sequenced in a study of blood T cell repertoires in COVID-19. This table comes from immunoSEQ multiplex PCR, and its TCRdb copy is limited to in-frame clones, with some not included. Of under 350,000 clones listed, 83% are singletons. The sequenced sample consisted of peripheral blood. The receptors originated from a woman aged 50 to 60 who had recovered from COVID-19.

This chain links TRBV7-9 with TRBJ1-2; D remains unclear. Germline-derived CDR1 and CDR2 are SEHNR and FQNEAQ (reference sequence). V gave up 4 bases and J gave up 7 bases, with 16 bases separating them. The CDR3 spans 14 residues. CDR3 protein: CASSSALVTAGYTF. The CDR3 DNA is TGTGCCAGCAGCTCAGCCCTCGTAACAGCTGGCTACACCTTC.

This clone appeared a single time. The J gene is TRBJ1-6, the V gene TRBV5-1, with D hard to call. CDR1 and CDR2 (germline): SGHRS, YFSETQ. The CDR3 totals 17 residues. Trimming shortened V by 3 bases and J by 10 bases, and 23 bases separated the two germline ends. Written as DNA, the CDR3 is TGCGCCAGCAGCTCAAGCGGACCTCGGGGTTCTTGGTCACCCCTCCACTTT. Translation: CASSSSGPRGSWSPLHF.

The gene calls are TRBV28 and TRBJ2-1, with 13 nucleotides matching TRBD2. Losses at the gene ends were 6 bases for V and 8 bases for J; bases not matched to a gene: 10. Germline CDR1 and CDR2: MDHEN and SYDVKM. CDR3 length: 16 amino acids. This chain's CDR3 is CASSRARTSGSHEQFF. The CDR3 region has the DNA TGTGCCAGCAGCCGAGCTAGGACTAGCGGGAGTCATGAGCAGTTCTTC.

This chain connects TRBV6-2 or TRBV6-3 to TRBJ1-5, with D unresolved. Germline V gene sequence: CDR1 MNHEY, CDR2 SVGEGT. CDR3 length: 12 amino acids. The V gene lost 6 bases and the J gene lost 5 bases, with 8 bases spanning the gap. Here the CDR3 reads CASSTTHQPQHF. The CDR3 DNA is TGTGCCAGCAGCACGACACATCAGCCCCAGCATTTT.

The V call is TRBV4-3, the J call TRBJ2-2, with D maybe TRBD2 (5 bases). The V end was cut by 4 bases, the J end by 8 bases, with 17 bases between. In germline, CDR1 is LGHNA, CDR2 YSLEER. The CDR3 extends over 15 amino acids. In DNA form, the CDR3 reads TGCGCCAGCAGCCGCAAACCGGAGGTCCGGGGGGAGCTGTTTTTT. It translates to CASSRKPEVRGELFF.

The J gene is TRBJ1-1, the V gene TRBV7-3; D possibly corresponds to TRBD1 (6 bases). Germline lookup yields CDR1 SGHTA and CDR2 FQGTGA. V was trimmed by 6 bases and J by 1 base, leaving 9 bases between them. The CDR3 sequence is 13 residues long. The CDR3 bases are TGTGCCAGCAGAGCGGACAGGAACACTGAAGCTTTCTTT. Protein sequence: CASRADRNTEAFF.

The genes are TRBV7-8 and TRBJ1-4, with 9 bases matching TRBD1. The CDR3 is made up of 16 amino acids. Germline-derived CDR1 and CDR2 are SGHVS and FQNEAQ. V was clipped by 5 bases and J by 7 bases; unmatched bases: 11. The CDR3 DNA is TGTGCCAGCAGCCCCACAGGGGGCGGCGTAGTTGAAAAACTGTTTTTT. It is translated as CASSPTGGGVVEKLFF.

This sequence joins TRBV27 and TRBJ2-3; TRBD1 matches 8 bases. The CDR3 contains 14 residues. Germline V gene sequence: CDR1 MNHEY, CDR2 SMNVEV (reference sequence). V shed 7 bases and J 0 bases; nucleotides not matched to a gene: 3. CDR3 coding DNA: TGTGCCAGCAAGAGGACAGGGAGCACAGATACGCAGTATTTT. Its protein product is CASKRTGSTDTQYF.

Written as DNA, the CDR3 is TGTGCCAGCAGTGGCCGCCAGGGGGGTGATGAAAAACTGTTTTTT. Protein product: CASSGRQGGDEKLFF. The rearrangement joins TRBV28 to TRBJ1-4, with 7 bases aligning to TRBD1. The trim removed 5 bases at V and 6 bases at J, leaving 9 bases unmatched. Germline V gene data show CDR1 as MDHEN and CDR2 as SYDVKM. The CDR3 is 15 residues long.